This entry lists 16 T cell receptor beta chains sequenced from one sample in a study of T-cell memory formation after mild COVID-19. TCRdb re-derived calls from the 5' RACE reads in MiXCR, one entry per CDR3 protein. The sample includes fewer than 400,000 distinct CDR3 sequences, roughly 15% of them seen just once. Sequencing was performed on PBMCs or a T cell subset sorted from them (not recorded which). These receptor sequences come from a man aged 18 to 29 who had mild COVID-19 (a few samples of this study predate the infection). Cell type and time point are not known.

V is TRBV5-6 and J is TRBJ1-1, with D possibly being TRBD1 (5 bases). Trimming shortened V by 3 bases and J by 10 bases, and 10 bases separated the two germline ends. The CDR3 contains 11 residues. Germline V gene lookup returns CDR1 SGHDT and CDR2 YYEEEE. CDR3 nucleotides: TGTGCCAGCAGCTGGGAGGGACGAGCTTTCTTT. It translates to CASSWEGRAFF.

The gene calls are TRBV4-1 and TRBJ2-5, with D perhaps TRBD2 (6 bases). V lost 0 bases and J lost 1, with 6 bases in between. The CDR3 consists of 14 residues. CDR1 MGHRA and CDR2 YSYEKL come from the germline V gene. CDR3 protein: CASSQEGGQETQYF. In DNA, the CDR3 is TGCGCCAGCAGCCAAGAGGGGGGCCAAGAGACCCAGTACTTC.

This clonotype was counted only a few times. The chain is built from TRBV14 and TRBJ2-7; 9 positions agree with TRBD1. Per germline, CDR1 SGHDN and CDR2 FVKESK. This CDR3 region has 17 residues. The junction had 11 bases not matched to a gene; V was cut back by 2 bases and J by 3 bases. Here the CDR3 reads CASSQWDRAEKGYEQYV. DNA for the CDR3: TGTGCCAGCAGCCAATGGGACAGGGCGGAAAAGGGCTACGAGCAGTACGTC.

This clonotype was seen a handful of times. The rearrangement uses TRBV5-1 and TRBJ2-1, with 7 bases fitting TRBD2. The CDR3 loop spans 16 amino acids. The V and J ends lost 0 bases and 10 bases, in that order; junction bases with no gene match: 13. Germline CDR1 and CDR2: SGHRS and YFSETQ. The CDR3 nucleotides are TGCGCCAGCAGCTTGGGGGGGACTACCAGCTTCAGGGAGCAGTTCTTC. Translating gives CASSLGGTTSFREQFF. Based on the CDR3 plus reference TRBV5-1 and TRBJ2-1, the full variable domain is KAGVTQTPRYLIKTRGQQVTLSCSPISGHRSVSWYQQTPGQGLQFLFEYFSETQRNKGNFPGRFSGRQFSNSRSEMNVSTLELGDSALYLCASSLGGTTSFREQFFGPGTRLTVL.

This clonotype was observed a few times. The CDR3: CASSSPPGAEQYF. CDR3 bases: TGTGCCAGCAGTTCACCCCCCGGGGCCGAGCAGTACTTC. The V gene is TRBV12-3 or TRBV12-4, the J gene TRBJ2-7; D possibly uses TRBD1 or TRBD2 (5 bases each). Trimming took off 4 bases at V and 6 bases at J, with 13 bases between the two ends. There are 13 residues in the CDR3.

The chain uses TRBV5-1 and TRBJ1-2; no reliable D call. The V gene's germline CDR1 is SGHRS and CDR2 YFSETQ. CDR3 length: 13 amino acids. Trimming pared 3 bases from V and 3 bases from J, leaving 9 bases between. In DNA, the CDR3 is TGCGCCAGCAGCTCGACGGGCTACTATGGCTACACCTTC. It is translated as CASSSTGYYGYTF.

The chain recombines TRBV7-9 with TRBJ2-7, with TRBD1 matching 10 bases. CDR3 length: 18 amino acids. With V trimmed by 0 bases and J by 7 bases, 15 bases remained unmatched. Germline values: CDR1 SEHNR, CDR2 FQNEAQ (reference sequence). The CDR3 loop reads CASSLALAGTGVREEQYF. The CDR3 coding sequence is TGTGCCAGCAGCTTAGCGCTGGCAGGGACAGGGGTCAGGGAGGAGCAGTACTTC.

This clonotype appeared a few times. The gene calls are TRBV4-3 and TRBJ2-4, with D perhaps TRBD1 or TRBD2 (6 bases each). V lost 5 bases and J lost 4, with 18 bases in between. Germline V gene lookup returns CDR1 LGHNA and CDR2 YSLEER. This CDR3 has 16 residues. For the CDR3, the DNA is TGCGCCAGCAGCGAAATGGGGGCCGCGGGGAAAAACATTCAGTACTTC. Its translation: CASSEMGAAGKNIQYF.

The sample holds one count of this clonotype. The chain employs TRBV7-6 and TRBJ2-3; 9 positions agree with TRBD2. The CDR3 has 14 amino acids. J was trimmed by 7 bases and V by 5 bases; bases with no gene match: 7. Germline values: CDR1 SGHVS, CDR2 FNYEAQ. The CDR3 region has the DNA TGTGCCAGCAGCATGGGACTAGCTTCATATACGCAGTATTTT. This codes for CASSMGLASYTQYF.

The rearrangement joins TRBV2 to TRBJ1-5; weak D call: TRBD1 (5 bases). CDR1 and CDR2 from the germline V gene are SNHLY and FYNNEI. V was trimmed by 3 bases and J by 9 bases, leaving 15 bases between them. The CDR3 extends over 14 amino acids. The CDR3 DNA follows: TGTGCCAGCAGTGAGGATGCAGGGCGAGGGCCCCAGCATTTT. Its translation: CASSEDAGRGPQHF. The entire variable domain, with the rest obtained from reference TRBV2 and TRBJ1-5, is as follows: EPEVTQTPSHQVTQMGQEVILRCVPISNHLYFYWYRQILGQKVEFLVSFYNNEISEKSEIFDDQFSVERPDGSNFTLKIRSTKLEDSAMYFCASSEDAGRGPQHFGDGTRLSIL.

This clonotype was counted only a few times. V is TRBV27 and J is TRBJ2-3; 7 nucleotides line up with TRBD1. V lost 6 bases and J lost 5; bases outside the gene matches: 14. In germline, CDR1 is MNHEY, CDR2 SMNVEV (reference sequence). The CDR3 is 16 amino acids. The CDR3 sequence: CASRALEGALGDTQYF. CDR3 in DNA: TGTGCCAGCAGGGCCCTAGAGGGGGCTTTGGGAGATACGCAGTATTTT.

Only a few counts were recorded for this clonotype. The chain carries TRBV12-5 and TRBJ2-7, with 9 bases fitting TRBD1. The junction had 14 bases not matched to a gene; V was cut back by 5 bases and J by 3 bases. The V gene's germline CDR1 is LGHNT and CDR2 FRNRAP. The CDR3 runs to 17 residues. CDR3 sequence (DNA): TGTGCTAGTGGTAACCCCTGGGGACAGGGCGGCGTCTACGAGCAGTACTTC. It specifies CASGNPWGQGGVYEQYF.

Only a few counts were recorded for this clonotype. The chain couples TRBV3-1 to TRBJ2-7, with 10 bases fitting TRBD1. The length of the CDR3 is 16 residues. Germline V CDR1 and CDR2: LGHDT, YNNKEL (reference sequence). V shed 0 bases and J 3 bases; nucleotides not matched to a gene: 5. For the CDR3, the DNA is TGTGCCAGCAGCCAAGAGGGGACAGGGGCCCTCTACGAGCAGTACTTC. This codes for CASSQEGTGALYEQYF.

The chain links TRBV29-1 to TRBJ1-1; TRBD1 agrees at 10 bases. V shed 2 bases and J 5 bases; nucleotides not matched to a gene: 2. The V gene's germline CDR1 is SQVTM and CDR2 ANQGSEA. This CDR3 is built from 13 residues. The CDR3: CSVEWTGGTEAFF. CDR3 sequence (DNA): TGCAGCGTTGAATGGACAGGGGGTACTGAAGCTTTCTTT.

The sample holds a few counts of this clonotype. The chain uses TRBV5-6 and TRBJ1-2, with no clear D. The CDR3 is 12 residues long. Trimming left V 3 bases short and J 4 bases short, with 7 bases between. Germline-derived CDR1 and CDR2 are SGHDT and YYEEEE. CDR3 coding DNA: TGTGCCAGCAGCTCCGGGTTCTATGGCTACACCTTC. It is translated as CASSSGFYGYTF.

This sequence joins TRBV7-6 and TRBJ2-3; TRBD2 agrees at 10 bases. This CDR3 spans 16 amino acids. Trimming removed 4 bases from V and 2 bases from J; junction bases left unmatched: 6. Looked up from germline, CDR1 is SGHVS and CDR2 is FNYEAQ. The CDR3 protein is CASSSTLAGDTDTQYF. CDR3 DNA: TGTGCCAGCAGCTCAACGCTAGCGGGGGACACAGATACGCAGTATTTT. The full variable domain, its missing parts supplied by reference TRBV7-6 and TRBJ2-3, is GAGVSQSPRYKVTKRGQDVALRCDPISGHVSLYWYRQALGQGPEFLTYFNYEAQQDKSGLPNDRFSAERPEGSISTLTIQRTEQRDSAMYRCASSSTLAGDTDTQYFGPGTRLTVL.